A selection of T cell receptor beta chains follows, all from one sample in a study of T cell responses to AZD1222 COVID-19 vaccine. The protocol was immunoSEQ multiplex PCR, while the TCRdb copy is restricted to in-frame clones and leaves out a portion. The sample has more than 140,000 clones, about nine tenths seen once. This specimen consisted of peripheral blood, obtained on day 0 of AZD1222 vaccination. Receptors were obtained from an adult in good health. Both conserved end residues are trimmed from each CDR3.

>TRBJ1-2|TRBV28
ASIATNYGYT
>TRBJ1-1|TRBV5-5
ASSLEVPTEAF
>TRBJ1-4|TRBV23-1
ASSPGKLF
>TRBJ2-2|TRBV6-2/TRBV6-3
ASSVPTGLPDVWTGELF
>TRBJ2-1|TRBV4-3
ASSQGFRLYNEQF
>TRBJ1-1|TRBV7-8
ASSPVTGIKTEAF
>TRBJ1-4|TRBV30
AWSQWTEDEKLF
>TRBJ2-1|TRBV4-3
ASSQGQLNYNEQF
>TRBJ1-6|TRBV5-4
ASSFWGRVNSPLH
>TRBJ2-1|TRBV5-1
ASSLGSGVYNEQF
>TRBJ1-5|TRBV5-6
ASSRGSSRGAQH
>TRBJ2-2|TRBV2
ASRVDRFVGTGELF
>TRBJ1-2|TRBV2
ASSEEGGYNVYT
>TRBJ1-2|TRBV3-1/TRBV3-2
ASSRTLQGQRVSNYGYT
>TRBJ1-2|TRBV9
ASSVGGQANYGYT
>TRBJ2-5|TRBV7-2
ASSLNGWGAETQY
>TRBJ2-1|TRBV6-5
ASRGNEQF
>TRBJ2-7|TRBV9
ASSVEAGNPYEQY
>TRBJ2-1|TRBV7-3
ASSPTSGPLQF
>TRBJ1-1|TRBV18
ASSLKRGVTEAF
>TRBJ1-1|TRBV12-3/TRBV12-4
ASSLDRNLAF
>TRBJ2-2|TRBV24-1
ATSDSVGTGELF
>TRBJ1-2|TRBV24-1
ATSDSGTGARGYT
>TRBJ2-3|TRBV9
ASSGAGVWTDTQY
>TRBJ1-6|TRBV5-6
ASSLKINSPLH
>TRBJ2-5|TRBV3-1/TRBV3-2
ASSQAETQY
>TRBJ1-2|TRBV5-5
ASSLYTGADGYT
>TRBJ1-2|TRBV30
AWNSGVGGGYT
>TRBJ1-6|TRBV3-1/TRBV3-2
ASSQGRPQSPLH
>TRBJ1-1|TRBV4-3
ASSQGTGPTEAF
>TRBJ1-2|TRBV7-9
ASSSGQGYGYT
>TRBJ2-1|TRBV11-2
ASSHWTSGQYNEQF
>TRBJ2-1|TRBV27
ASSASGTISYNEQF
>TRBJ1-2|TRBV29-1
SVEEGQLNGYT
>TRBJ2-3|TRBV5-1
ASSLLAGAGTDTQY
>TRBJ2-3|TRBV6-4
ASSDSGHSDTQY
>TRBJ1-3|TRBV6-5
ASSLQGQGNTIY
>TRBJ2-3|TRBV10-3
AIKGDQPGTDTQY
>TRBJ1-6|TRBV5-1
ASSLRDSDSPLH
>TRBJ1-6|TRBV2
ASSVEGTYNSPLH
>TRBJ1-3|TRBV2
ASRDRTGGITGNTIY
>TRBJ1-5|TRBV5-6
ASSRRTGDYSNQPQH
>TRBJ2-5|TRBV6-2/TRBV6-3
ASSSIQETQY
>TRBJ1-1|TRBV7-3
ASSLGGQMNTEAF
>TRBJ2-7|TRBV7-9
ASSFSSGGSSYEQY